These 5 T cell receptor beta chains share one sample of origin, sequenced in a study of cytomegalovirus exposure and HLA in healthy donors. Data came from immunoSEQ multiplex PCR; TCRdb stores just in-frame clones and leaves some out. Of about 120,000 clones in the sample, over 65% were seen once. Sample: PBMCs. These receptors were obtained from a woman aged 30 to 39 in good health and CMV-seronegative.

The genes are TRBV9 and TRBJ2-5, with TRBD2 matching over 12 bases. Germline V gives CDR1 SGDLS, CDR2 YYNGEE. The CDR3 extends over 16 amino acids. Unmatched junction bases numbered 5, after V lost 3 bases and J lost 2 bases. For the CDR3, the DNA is TGTGCCAGCAGCGCTGGACTAGCGGGGACTCAAGAGACCCAGTACTTC. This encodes CASSAGLAGTQETQYF.

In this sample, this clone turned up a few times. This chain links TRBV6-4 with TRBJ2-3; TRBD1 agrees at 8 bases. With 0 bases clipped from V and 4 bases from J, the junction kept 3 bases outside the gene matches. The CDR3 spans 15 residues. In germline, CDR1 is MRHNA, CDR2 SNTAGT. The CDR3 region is CASSDSAGGADTQYF. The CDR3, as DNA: TGTGCCAGCAGTGACTCGGCAGGGGGCGCAGATACGCAGTATTTT.

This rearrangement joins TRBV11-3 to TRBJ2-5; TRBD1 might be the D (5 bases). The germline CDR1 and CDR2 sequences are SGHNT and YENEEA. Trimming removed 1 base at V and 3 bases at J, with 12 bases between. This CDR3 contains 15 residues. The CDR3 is CASSLAGIFEETQYF. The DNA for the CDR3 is TGTGCCAGCAGCTTAGCAGGGATTTTTGAAGAGACCCAGTACTTC.

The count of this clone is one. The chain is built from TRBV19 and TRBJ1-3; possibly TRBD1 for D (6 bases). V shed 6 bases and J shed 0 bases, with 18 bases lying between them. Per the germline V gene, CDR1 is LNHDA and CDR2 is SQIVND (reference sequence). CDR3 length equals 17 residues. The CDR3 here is CASSPSEGQNSGNTIYF. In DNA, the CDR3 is TGTGCCAGTAGCCCGAGTGAGGGACAAAACTCTGGAAACACCATATATTTT.

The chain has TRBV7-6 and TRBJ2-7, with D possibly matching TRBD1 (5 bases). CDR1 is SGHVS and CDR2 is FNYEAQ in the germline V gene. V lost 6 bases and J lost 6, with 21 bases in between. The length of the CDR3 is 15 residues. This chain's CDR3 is CASSLTGPPGGEQYF. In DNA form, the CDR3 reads TGTGCCAGCAGTCTTACAGGCCCTCCGGGTGGCGAGCAGTACTTC.